Listed below are T cell receptor beta chains from one sample, sequenced in a study of cytomegalovirus exposure and HLA in healthy donors. Sequenced by immunoSEQ multiplex PCR; TCRdb stores in-frame clones only, minus some. This table holds about 73,000 clones, around 94% found once. Sequencing was performed on PBMCs. All receptors come from a woman under 30 in good health and CMV-seropositive. Both conserved end residues are part of each CDR3. The D gene is left open where the match is weak. A clone size is listed for some rows: how often the clone was seen (once, few, many), or a class if it is expanded.

d_call clone_size j_call v_call cdr3_nt cdr3_aa
TRBD1 - TRBJ1-4 TRBV27 TGTGCCAGCAGGAGACAGGGGGAAAGTCAAAAACTGTTTTTT CASRRQGESQKLFF
- - TRBJ2-6 TRBV18 TGTGCCAGCTCACCCGGACAGATCAGCTCTGGGGCCAACGTCCTGACTTTC CASSPGQISSGANVLTF
TRBD2 - TRBJ2-7 TRBV6-5 TGTGCCAGCAGGTTAGCGGGAGGGCCCTACGAGCAGTACTTC CASRLAGGPYEQYF
TRBD1 - TRBJ2-7 TRBV6-1 TGTGCCAGCAGACAGGGGTCGAGTGAAAACGAGCAGTACTTC CASRQGSSENEQYF
- - TRBJ1-5 TRBV19 TGTGCCAGTAGTATAGTGGGAGGGCGGGTCGGCAATCAGCCCCAGCATTTT CASSIVGGRVGNQPQHF
- - TRBJ2-1 TRBV18 TGTGCCAGCTCACCCCGATTTGGCGGGGTCTCCTACAATGAGCAGTTCTTC CASSPRFGGVSYNEQFF
TRBD1 - TRBJ1-5 TRBV7-9 TGTGCCAGCAGCTCAGGGGGGCCTAGTCAGCCCCAGCATTTT CASSSGGPSQPQHF
TRBD2 once TRBJ2-5 TRBV7-6 TGTGCCAGCAGCTTAGTACAAGGGAGCGGGACTCAAGAGACCCAGTACTTC CASSLVQGSGTQETQYF
TRBD1 - TRBJ1-3 TRBV28 TGTGCCAGCAAAAGGACAGGGGGTGTCGAAAACACCATATATTTT CASKRTGGVENTIYF
- - TRBJ1-4 TRBV19 TGTGCCAGTAGTATCCGGAGGGATTTGCGCGAAAAACTGTTTTTT CASSIRRDLREKLFF
- - TRBJ1-6 TRBV28 TGTGCCAGCAGTTCAGGGTTAAATTCACCCCTCCACTTT CASSSGLNSPLHF
TRBD1 - TRBJ1-1 TRBV27 TGTGCCAGCAGTCCATCGACAGGGCTGAACACTGAAGCTTTCTTT CASSPSTGLNTEAFF
TRBD1 - TRBJ1-2 TRBV15 TGTGCCACCAGCAGAGACGCGACAGGGCAAGACTACACCTTC CATSRDATGQDYTF
TRBD1 - TRBJ2-5 TRBV29-1 TGCAGCGTTGAGGGGCCAGGGGGCAGAGAGACCCAGTACTTC CSVEGPGGRETQYF
- - TRBJ2-3 TRBV28 TGTGCCAGCAGTTCAAACAGGGATCTGACAGATACGCAGTATTTT CASSSNRDLTDTQYF
TRBD1 - TRBJ2-3 TRBV6-4 TGTGCCACCTCCGTAACAGGGGGGTTCACAGATACGCAGTATTTT CATSVTGGFTDTQYF
TRBD2 - TRBJ2-3 TRBV7-9 TGTGCCAGCAGCTTAGACGTCCGCAGCGGGAGTTTGGGCACAGATACGCAGTATTTT CASSLDVRSGSLGTDTQYF
- - TRBJ1-2 TRBV6-5 TGTGCCAGCAGTTACTTCACGGGAGGGGGCTACACCTTC CASSYFTGGGYTF
TRBD1 - TRBJ1-5 TRBV7-2 TGTGCCAGCAGCCCGACAGGGGGCGCGTATCAGCCCCAGCATTTT CASSPTGGAYQPQHF
TRBD2 - TRBJ2-3 TRBV2 TGTGCCAGCAGCCTCCTCCCTAGCGGGGGGGCTCGGGATACGCAGTATTTT CASSLLPSGGARDTQYF
TRBD1 - TRBJ1-2 TRBV28 TGTGCCAGCAGTGTAGGGGGCGTTGACTATGGCTACACCTTC CASSVGGVDYGYTF
TRBD2 - TRBJ2-7 TRBV5-1 TGCGCCAGCAGCGTGACTGTGTCGACTAGCGGGTTTGCCTACGAGCAGTACTTC CASSVTVSTSGFAYEQYF
TRBD1 - TRBJ2-2 TRBV6-6 TGTGCCAGCAGGCCCACCGGGACAGGGTCCGGGGAGCTGTTTTTT CASRPTGTGSGELFF
- - TRBJ1-1 TRBV5-1 TGCGCCAGCAGCCCCACCGCCACAGAAAAGAACACTGAAGCTTTCTTT CASSPTATEKNTEAFF
- - TRBJ1-1 TRBV6-5 TGTGCCAGCAGCAAAACGGGGATGAACACTGAAGCTTTCTTT CASSKTGMNTEAFF
- - TRBJ1-1 TRBV19 TGTGCCAGTAGTATTAGGGGTATAGGGGCGGCTGAAGCTTTCTTT CASSIRGIGAAEAFF
TRBD2 - TRBJ2-7 TRBV4-1 TGCGCCAGCAGCGTTAGCGGGGGAGGTTACTACGAGCAGTACTTC CASSVSGGGYYEQYF
- - TRBJ1-1 TRBV19 TGTGCCAGTACCGCTATACAGGGAACTGAAGCTTTCTTT CASTAIQGTEAFF
TRBD1 - TRBJ1-2 TRBV5-4 TGTGCCAGCAGCATACAGGGGGCGGGTGGCTACACCTTC CASSIQGAGGYTF
TRBD1 - TRBJ2-7 TRBV5-1 TGCGCCAGCAGCTCAAAACCACAGGGGGCCTACGAGCAGTACTTC CASSSKPQGAYEQYF
TRBD2 - TRBJ2-2 TRBV7-9 TGTGCCAGCAGCCCCGGTAGCGGGTTTTACACCGGGGAGCTGTTTTTT CASSPGSGFYTGELFF
- - TRBJ1-2 TRBV27 TGTGCCAGCAGTTTAGGGGGGTCCCCTAACTATGGCTACACCTTC CASSLGGSPNYGYTF
TRBD1 - TRBJ1-4 TRBV19 TGTGCCAGTAGTCGAGGGGGGACAGGGTCCGAAAAACTGTTTTTT CASSRGGTGSEKLFF
TRBD1 - TRBJ1-1 TRBV29-1 TGCAGCGTCGAAGGACAGGGGCGAGCTTTCTTT CSVEGQGRAFF
- once TRBJ1-1 TRBV28 TGTGCCAGCACCGCCGACAGTTGGGGCTCTGAAGCTTTCTTT CASTADSWGSEAFF
- - TRBJ1-4 TRBV10-3 TGTGCCATCAGCCAACAGGTTAATGAAAAACTGTTTTTT CAISQQVNEKLFF
- - TRBJ1-6 TRBV18 TGTGCCAGCTCATCAACTAGAAACAGGGAGTCACCCCTCCACTTT CASSSTRNRESPLHF
- - TRBJ2-5 TRBV6-6 TGTGCCAGCAGTTTATCAGCGGGCCTCCAAGAGACCCAGTACTTC CASSLSAGLQETQYF
- - TRBJ1-1 TRBV5-1 TGCGCCAGCAGCTTGGGGGCAGGCCGGAACACTGAAGCTTTCTTT CASSLGAGRNTEAFF
TRBD2 - TRBJ2-5 TRBV6-1 TGTGCCAGCAGTGAAGCGATACTAGCGGACGCAAAAGAGACCCAGTACTTC CASSEAILADAKETQYF
- - TRBJ1-1 TRBV5-6 TGTGCCAGCAGCTGGGCTACAGAGAACCCTGAAGCTTTCTTT CASSWATENPEAFF
TRBD2 - TRBJ2-5 TRBV10-3 TGTGCCATCAGTGAATCGGCACTAGCGGACTACCAAGAGACCCAGTACTTC CAISESALADYQETQYF
TRBD2 - TRBJ2-2 TRBV5-1 TGCGCCAGCAGCCCCATAGCGGGCTCGAACACCGGGGAGCTGTTTTTT CASSPIAGSNTGELFF
TRBD1 - TRBJ1-2 TRBV28 TGTGCCAGCAGGATAAGACAGGGGAATAAGGGCGCCTATGGCTACACCTTC CASRIRQGNKGAYGYTF
- once TRBJ2-2 TRBV7-6 TGTGCCAGCAGCTTGTCTAGCGCGTCGGGGGAGCTGTTTTTT CASSLSSASGELFF
- - TRBJ1-5 TRBV5-1 TGCGCCAGCAGCTTGGATGGGGGAGGAGGTCAGCCCCAGCATTTT CASSLDGGGGQPQHF
TRBD1 once TRBJ2-7 TRBV15 TGTGCCACCAGCAAAATGGACAGGGATCTCCACGAGCAGTACTTC CATSKMDRDLHEQYF
TRBD2 - TRBJ2-3 TRBV15 TGTGCCACCAGCAGAGCAGGCGGGGGGGCTAGAGATACGCAGTATTTT CATSRAGGGARDTQYF
TRBD1 - TRBJ2-3 TRBV2 TGTGCCAGCAAGGGACAGAACACAGATACGCAGTATTTT CASKGQNTDTQYF
TRBD2 - TRBJ2-1 TRBV5-1 TGCGCCAGCAGCTCGGGTTCTAGCGGGAGGGCCGGTTATGAGCAGTTCTTC CASSSGSSGRAGYEQFF
TRBD1 - TRBJ1-5 TRBV19 TGTGCCAGTAGCCTGGACAGGTCACGTCAGCCCCAGCATTTT CASSLDRSRQPQHF
- - TRBJ2-3 TRBV9 TGTGCCAGCAGCGGACTACAGGGTCGCCCAGATACGCAGTATTTT CASSGLQGRPDTQYF
- - TRBJ2-7 TRBV7-9 TGTGCCAGCAGCTTATCGGTGAATACCTACGAGCAGTACTTC CASSLSVNTYEQYF
TRBD1 - TRBJ1-6 TRBV7-8 TGTGCCAGCAGTGCCGGGACAGCTAATTCACCCCTCCACTTT CASSAGTANSPLHF
TRBD1 - TRBJ1-2 TRBV2 TGTGCCAGCAGAGACCGACAGGGTTCTAACTATGGCTACACCTTC CASRDRQGSNYGYTF